Here is one T cell receptor (beta chain) with its context. The source of the sample is a study of blood T cell repertoires in COVID-19. Study at large: T cells, B-cell-depleted T cells, or PBMCs provided the cDNA or gDNA that served as material.

Between the trimmed V and J ends, which lost 8 bases and 0 bases, there was a span of 10 bases. Germline V CDR1 and CDR2: SGHVS, FQNEAQ. The length of the CDR3 is 14 residues. Libraries were prepared by immunoSEQ multiplex PCR; TCRdb keeps only in-frame clonotypes and omits some of them. This sample carries fewer than 300,000 clones, 88% of them seen once, and the ten largest clones take 0.99%. The V and J genes are TRBV7-8 and TRBJ2-2; weak D call: TRBD2 (6 bases). Sequencing was done on a sample of peripheral blood. This receptor was identified in a woman in her thirties or forties who had recovered from COVID-19. CDR3 loop: CASRTGANTGELFF. The CDR3 DNA follows: TGTGCCAGCCGCACGGGAGCGAACACCGGGGAGCTGTTTTTT.